This record looks at one TCR beta chain sequence and its context. Seattle patient enrollment occurred during active infection, with longitudinal follow-up thereafter. Original data processing: Amplification of reference gene primers was used by the study to estimate nucleated cell counts. Profiling relied on immunoSEQ multiplex PCR, and the TCRdb table lists in-frame clones only, not all of them. V and J calls and clone size are those listed in that table; D and trimming were worked out from the DNA. This table holds approximately 300,000 clones, roughly 90% found once. This entry comes from a study of blood T cell repertoires in COVID-19. V gave up 5 bases and J gave up 1 base, with 11 bases separating them. Germline V gene lookup returns CDR1 LNHNV and CDR2 YYDKDF (reference sequence). This CDR3 spans 14 amino acids.

V usage is TRBV15 and J usage is TRBJ1-1; possible D gene TRBD1, 5 bases. The source material was peripheral blood. This receptor was identified in a woman in her twenties or thirties with COVID-19, enrolled during active disease. In nucleotides, the CDR3 is TGTGCCACCAGCTATCGGGGGTCGAACACTGAAGCTTTCTTT. The encoded protein is CATSYRGSNTEAFF.